These 30 T cell receptor beta chains were sequenced from one sample in a study of shared clonotypes between healthy human individuals. This table comes from immunoSEQ multiplex PCR, and its TCRdb copy is limited to in-frame clones, with some not included. The sample lists about 590,000 clones, around 95% occurring once. CD45RO negativity and positive selection for CCR7 defined naive CD8 cells, a population that excluded terminally differentiated effector memory CD45RA+ cells. The sample consisted of naive CD8+ T cells sorted from blood. These receptor sequences come from a woman aged 25-40 years in good health.

As DNA, the CDR3 is TGTGCCACGGCGACCTCTAACTACGAGCAGTACTTC. Encoded protein: CATATSNYEQYF. This chain uses TRBV6-6 with TRBJ2-7; D gene unclear. Germline V lookup: CDR1 MNHNY, CDR2 SVGAGI (reference sequence). Deletions cut 10 bases from V and 3 bases from J, with 13 bases between. The CDR3 length is 12 residues.

Worth noting for this clone: The same CDR3 can be traced to other DNA sequences in this sample. V and J are TRBV6-5 and TRBJ2-1, with unresolved D. The germline gives CDR1 MNHEY, CDR2 SVGAGI. The CDR3 consists of 12 residues. V lost 0 bases, J lost 7 bases, and 4 bases lay in between. Written as DNA, the CDR3 is TGTGCCAGCAGTTACTCGGGAAATGAGCAGTTCTTC. It encodes CASSYSGNEQFF.

The chain links TRBV28 to TRBJ1-5; D gene uncertain. V lost 6 bases and J 3 bases, leaving 12 bases between the germline ends. The V gene's germline CDR1 is MDHEN and CDR2 SYDVKM. This CDR3 is built from 14 residues. Written as DNA, the CDR3 is TGTGCCAGCAGCCGCGGTAGGTACAATCAGCCCCAGCATTTT. This sequence encodes CASSRGRYNQPQHF.

The chain links TRBV7-9 to TRBJ1-2; perhaps TRBD1 as D (5 bases). The V gene's germline CDR1 is SEHNR and CDR2 FQNEAQ (reference sequence). Trimming cost V 7 bases and J 3 bases, with 24 bases left between them. The CDR3 covers 17 residues. In DNA, the CDR3 is TGTGCCAGCATCGAAAGGGGAAGTGGGGATTTGGACTATGGCTACACCTTC. It yields the protein CASIERGSGDLDYGYTF.

The chain combines TRBV19 with TRBJ2-5, with D maybe TRBD1 (5 bases). The CDR3 length is 15 residues. V gave up 6 bases and J gave up 3 bases, with 17 bases separating them. Germline CDR1 and CDR2: LNHDA and SQIVND (reference sequence). The CDR3: CASSPPPDREETQYF. CDR3 DNA sequence: TGTGCCAGTAGCCCTCCCCCCGACAGAGAAGAGACCCAGTACTTC.

The chain joins TRBV4-1 to TRBJ1-4; 8 bases line up with TRBD1. CDR3 length: 14 amino acids. Germline CDR1 MGHRA, CDR2 YSYEKL. J lost 0 bases, V lost 8 bases, and 2 bases had no gene match. The CDR3 nucleotides are TGCGCCAGCGGACAGGGTGCAACTAATGAAAAACTGTTTTTT. It encodes CASGQGATNEKLFF.

This clone came up a few times. This chain joins TRBV7-8 and TRBJ1-1; D is perhaps TRBD1 (5 bases). Per the germline V gene, CDR1 is SGHVS and CDR2 is FQNEAQ. Trimming removed 1 base from V and 2 bases from J, with 14 bases in between. The CDR3 sequence is 16 residues long. The CDR3 loop reads CASSLVGLSFNTEAFF. The CDR3, as DNA: TGTGCCAGCAGCTTAGTGGGACTGAGTTTTAACACTGAAGCTTTCTTT.

The V gene is TRBV28, the J gene TRBJ1-1; D unclear. The CDR3 is 12 residues long. V lost 7 bases to trimming and J lost 0 bases, with 6 bases between them. Germline loops: CDR1 MDHEN, CDR2 SYDVKM. The DNA of the CDR3 is TGTGCCAGCACACCTATGAACACTGAAGCTTTCTTT. Translation gives CASTPMNTEAFF.

The V call is TRBV2, the J call TRBJ2-7; 7 positions agree with TRBD2. The CDR3 length is 14 residues. Germline lookup yields CDR1 SNHLY and CDR2 FYNNEI. The junction had 2 bases not matched to a gene; V was cut back by 0 bases and J by 3 bases. CDR3 residues: CASSEARGNYEQYF. CDR3 sequence (DNA): TGTGCCAGCAGTGAAGCGCGGGGGAACTACGAGCAGTACTTC.

This chain links TRBV27 with TRBJ1-5; no definite D call. V gave up 5 bases and J gave up 0 bases, with 8 bases separating them. The CDR3 runs 14 residues. Germline-derived CDR1 and CDR2 are MNHEY and SMNVEV (reference sequence). CDR3 sequence: CASSDQYSNQPQHF. DNA for the CDR3: TGTGCCAGCAGTGATCAGTATAGCAATCAGCCCCAGCATTTT.

The rearrangement links TRBV30 to TRBJ2-1; D may be TRBD1 (5 bases). V was cut by 6 bases and J by 1 base, with 10 bases left in between. Germline values: CDR1 GTSNPN, CDR2 SVGIG (reference sequence). This CDR3 has 13 amino acids. CDR3 sequence: CACHQGSYNEQFF. Here the CDR3 DNA reads TGTGCCTGCCACCAGGGATCCTACAATGAGCAGTTCTTC.

This chain joins TRBV5-1 and TRBJ2-1, with D tentatively TRBD1 or TRBD2 (6 bases each). This CDR3 spans 17 amino acids. The germline V gene encodes CDR1 SGHRS and CDR2 YFSETQ. Trimming removed 4 bases at V and 8 bases at J, with 25 bases between. CDR3 sequence: CASSPSVGGRLNDEQFF. In nucleotides, the CDR3 is TGCGCCAGCAGCCCTAGTGTGGGGGGCCGGTTAAACGATGAGCAGTTCTTC.

This clone has just one count. The chain combines TRBV6-1 with TRBJ2-7, with no clear D. Trimming pared 6 bases from V and 1 base from J, leaving 7 bases between. The germline V gene has CDR1 MNHNS and CDR2 SASEGT. The CDR3 loop spans 12 amino acids. CDR3 residues: CASSGGSYEQYF. The DNA of the CDR3 is TGTGCCAGCAGCGGTGGTTCCTACGAGCAGTACTTC.

Note on this clone: This sample also contains other DNA sequences that code for the same CDR3. J is TRBJ2-7 and V is TRBV29-1; D uncertain. The germline CDR1 and CDR2 sequences are SQVTM and ANQGSEA. The V gene lost 0 bases and the J gene lost 3 bases, with 6 bases spanning the gap. The CDR3 length is 12 residues. In nucleotides, the CDR3 is TGCAGCGTTGAAGATAAGAGCTACGAGCAGTACTTC. Amino acid sequence: CSVEDKSYEQYF.

This clone was seen just once. The CDR3, as DNA: TGTGCCAGCAGCCTAGGGGGTCGCGTTTACGAGCAGTACTTC. This encodes CASSLGGRVYEQYF. This sequence joins TRBV11-2 and TRBJ2-7; possibly TRBD1 for D (6 bases). The CDR3 length is 14 residues. The V gene lost 5 bases and the J gene lost 4 bases, with 15 bases spanning the gap. Germline V gives CDR1 SGHAT, CDR2 FQNNGV.

This clone is a singleton in its sample. The V and J genes are TRBV27 and TRBJ2-5, with D hard to call. Trimming cost V 5 bases and J 4 bases, with 20 bases left between them. The CDR3 totals 16 residues. The germline V gene has CDR1 MNHEY and CDR2 SMNVEV (reference sequence). The CDR3 DNA follows: TGTGCCAGCAGTCCCCCCCTCCAATTAAACCGAGAGACCCAGTACTTC. It yields the protein CASSPPLQLNRETQYF.

The V call is TRBV5-1, the J call TRBJ2-7; D is uncertain. The V gene's germline CDR1 is SGHRS and CDR2 YFSETQ. This CDR3 has 12 amino acids. The V end was cut by 0 bases, the J end by 6 bases, with 7 bases between. The CDR3 nucleotides are TGCGCCAGCAGCTTGGACTTAACCGAGCAGTACTTC. As protein: CASSLDLTEQYF.

This sequence joins TRBV5-4 and TRBJ1-2; D gene ambiguous. Looked up from germline, CDR1 is SGHNT and CDR2 is YYREEE (reference sequence). V was cut by 0 bases and J by 8 bases, with 8 bases left in between. The CDR3 totals 12 residues. The DNA of the CDR3 is TGTGCCAGCAGCTTGGAGTACTCCGGCTACACCTTC. Translating gives CASSLEYSGYTF.

Regarding this clone: Other nucleotide sequences in the sample specify the same CDR3. This chain joins TRBV27 and TRBJ1-5, with 8 positions matching TRBD1. The V gene end was trimmed by 6 bases and the J gene end by 4 bases; junction bases not matched to a gene: 5. Germline assignment: CDR1 MNHEY and CDR2 SMNVEV (reference sequence). The CDR3 extends over 14 amino acids. Here the CDR3 reads CASSLDRGNQPQHF. In nucleotides, the CDR3 is TGTGCCAGCAGCCTTGACAGGGGAAATCAGCCCCAGCATTTT.

The gene calls are TRBV6-5 and TRBJ1-1; TRBD1 matches 7 bases. CDR3 length: 14 amino acids. Germline V gene sequence: CDR1 MNHEY, CDR2 SVGAGI. Trimming removed 2 bases from V and 11 bases from J; junction bases left unmatched: 11. Here the CDR3 DNA reads TGTGCCAGCAGTTACAAGGGACAGATTGCACGGGCTTTCTTT. It codes for CASSYKGQIARAFF.

This chain links TRBV5-8 with TRBJ2-7; possible D gene TRBD1, 6 bases. The V and J ends lost 0 bases and 4 bases respectively, with 17 bases between them. Germline V gene data show CDR1 as SGHTS and CDR2 as YDEGEE. The CDR3 runs 16 residues. The CDR3 protein is CASSLAIIGTPYEQYF. DNA for the CDR3: TGTGCCAGCAGCTTGGCGATTATTGGGACACCGTACGAGCAGTACTTC.

As to this clone: An end of the junction does not agree with germline; a read error may underlie this. The chain has TRBV28 and TRBJ2-7; D may be TRBD2 (6 bases). The length of the CDR3 is 13 residues. Germline V gene sequence: CDR1 MDHEN, CDR2 SYDVKM. The CDR3 DNA reads as TGTGCCAGCAGTCCGGGACTCTCCTACGGGCAGTACTTC. Residues: CASSPGLSYGQYF.

This rearrangement joins TRBV5-1 to TRBJ2-7; a possible D gene is TRBD2 (6 bases). The CDR3 has 16 residues. Deletions cut 2 bases from V and 5 bases from J, with 20 bases between. Germline values: CDR1 SGHRS, CDR2 YFSETQ. CDR3 region: CASSLSTWGDRNEQYF. The CDR3 DNA sequence: TGCGCCAGCAGCTTATCCACCTGGGGGGATCGGAACGAGCAGTACTTC.

This chain connects TRBV2 to TRBJ2-7, with TRBD2 matching 7 bases. J lost 1 base, V lost 8 bases, and 14 bases had no gene match. The CDR3 length is 16 residues. The germline V gene has CDR1 SNHLY and CDR2 FYNNEI. In nucleotides, the CDR3 is TGTGCCAGCGACGGTCCTGGCGGGAGAAATTCCTACGAGCAGTACTTC. Translating it yields CASDGPGGRNSYEQYF.

The chain recombines TRBV7-2 with TRBJ2-3; possibly TRBD1 or TRBD2 for D (6 bases each). Trimming removed 7 bases from V and 4 bases from J, with 15 bases in between. The CDR3 has 14 residues. The germline V gene encodes CDR1 SGHTA and CDR2 FQGNSA. CDR3 loop: CASNHDRRADTQYF. The CDR3 DNA sequence: TGTGCCAGCAACCACGACAGGAGGGCAGATACGCAGTATTTT.

This chain joins TRBV11-2 and TRBJ2-5; D tentatively reads TRBD1 or TRBD2 (5 bases each). Trimming left V 0 bases short and J 4 bases short, with 21 bases between. CDR1 is SGHAT, CDR2 FQNNGV, per germline. CDR3 length: 18 residues. The CDR3 DNA is TGTGCCAGCAGCTTAGATCACATGTACCGAGGGGCTGCAGAGACCCAGTACTTC. Translation: CASSLDHMYRGAAETQYF. Based on the CDR3 plus reference TRBV11-2 and TRBJ2-5, the full variable domain is EAGVAQSPRYKIIEKRQSVAFWCNPISGHATLYWYQQILGQGPKLLIQFQNNGVVDDSQLPKDRFSAERLKGVDSTLKIQPAKLEDSAVYLCASSLDHMYRGAAETQYFGPGTRLLVL.

This chain connects TRBV2 to TRBJ1-2; a possible D gene is TRBD1 (5 bases). Germline CDR1 is SNHLY and CDR2 is FYNNEI. Trimming cost V 1 base and J 5 bases, with 17 bases left between them. This CDR3 is 16 amino acids long. CDR3 DNA: TGTGCCAGCAGTGAAGGAAGGGGCCCTGGACCATATGGCTACACCTTC. Its protein product is CASSEGRGPGPYGYTF.

The chain links TRBV13 to TRBJ2-7; D tentatively reads TRBD1 or TRBD2 (5 bases each). Germline V CDR1 and CDR2: PRHDT, FYEKMQ (reference sequence). The CDR3 totals 13 residues. Trimming pared 3 bases from V and 6 bases from J, leaving 12 bases between. The DNA of the CDR3 is TGTGCCAGCAGCTTGTCGGGGCCCGGCGAGCAGTACTTC. Its translation: CASSLSGPGEQYF.

Only one count was recorded for this clone. The chain links TRBV5-6 to TRBJ2-2; no clear D. The CDR3 spans 12 residues. CDR1 SGHDT and CDR2 YYEEEE come from the germline V gene. V lost 3 bases to trimming and J lost 5 bases, with 5 bases between them. The CDR3: CASSWATGELFF. For the CDR3, the DNA is TGTGCCAGCAGCTGGGCTACCGGGGAGCTGTTTTTT. The full variable domain, with the rest looked up from reference TRBV5-6 and TRBJ2-2, is DAGVTQSPTHLIKTRGQQVTLRCSPKSGHDTVSWYQQALGQGPQFIFQYYEEEERQRGNFPDRFSGHQFPNYSSELNVNALLLGDSALYLCASSWATGELFFGEGSRLTVL.

This clone was counted only a few times. The chain uses TRBV7-7 and TRBJ1-1; the D is unclear. Trimming took off 2 bases at V and 1 base at J, with 5 bases between the two ends. CDR1 SSHAT and CDR2 FNYEAQ come from the germline V gene (reference sequence). This CDR3 is 13 amino acids long. CDR3 nucleotides: TGTGCCAGCAGCTTAACGGAGAACACTGAAGCTTTCTTT. It translates to CASSLTENTEAFF.